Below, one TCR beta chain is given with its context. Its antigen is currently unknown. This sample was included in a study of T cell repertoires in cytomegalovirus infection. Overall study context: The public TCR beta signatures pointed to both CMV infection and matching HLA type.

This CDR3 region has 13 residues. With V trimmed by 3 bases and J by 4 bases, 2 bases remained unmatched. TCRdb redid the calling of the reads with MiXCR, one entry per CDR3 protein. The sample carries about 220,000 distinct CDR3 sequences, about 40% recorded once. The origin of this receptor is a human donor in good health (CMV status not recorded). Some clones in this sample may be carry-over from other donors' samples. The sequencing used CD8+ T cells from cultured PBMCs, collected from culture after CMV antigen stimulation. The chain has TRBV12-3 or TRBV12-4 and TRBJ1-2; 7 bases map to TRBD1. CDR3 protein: CASSFQGGYGYTF. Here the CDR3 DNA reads TGTGCCAGCAGTTTTCAGGGGGGCTATGGCTACACCTTC.